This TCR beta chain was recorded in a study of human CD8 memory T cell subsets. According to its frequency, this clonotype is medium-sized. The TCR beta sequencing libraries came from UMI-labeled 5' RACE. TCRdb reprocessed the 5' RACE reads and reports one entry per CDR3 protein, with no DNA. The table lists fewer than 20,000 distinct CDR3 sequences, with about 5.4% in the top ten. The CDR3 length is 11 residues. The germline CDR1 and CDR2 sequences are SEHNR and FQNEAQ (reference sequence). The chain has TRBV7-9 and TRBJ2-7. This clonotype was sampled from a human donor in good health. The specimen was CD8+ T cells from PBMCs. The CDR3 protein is CASSSSDEQYF. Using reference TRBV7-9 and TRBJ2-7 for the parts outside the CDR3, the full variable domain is DTGVSQNPRHKITKRGQNVTFRCDPISEHNRLYWYRQTLGQGPEFLTYFQNEAQLEKSRLLSDRFSAERPKGSFSTLEIQRTEQGDSAMYLCASSSSDEQYFGPGTRLTVT.